The sequence of this T cell receptor beta chain was determined in a study of cytomegalovirus exposure and HLA in healthy donors. The donors were members of the approximately 120-subject validation cohort (separate from the approximately 670-subject first cohort). The length of the CDR3 is 15 residues. V dropped 2 bases and J dropped 0 bases, with 11 bases sitting between them. CDR1 MNHNS and CDR2 SASEGT come from the germline V gene. This clone occurred a few times. TCRdb's table, derived via immunoSEQ multiplex PCR, lists solely in-frame clones and lacks some. The sample has over 120,000 clones, roughly 87% seen once; the top ten hold around 9%.

The TCR originated in a woman aged 18-29 years in good health and CMV-seropositive. The source material was PBMCs. This rearrangement joins TRBV6-1 to TRBJ2-7; D unresolved. DNA for the CDR3: TGTGCCAGCAGTGAATCGTGGGCTAACTCCTACGAGCAGTACTTC. Its protein product is CASSESWANSYEQYF.